Included here is one T cell receptor beta chain sequence, with context. This record belongs to a study of blood T cell repertoires in COVID-19. Study information: Whether acute or convalescent, the COVID-19 samples came from the United States, Italy and Spain. T cells, B-cell-depleted T cells, or PBMCs provided the cDNA or gDNA that served as material.

Original processing notes: Cell counts per sample came from amplifying reference gene primers. Measured with immunoSEQ multiplex PCR; TCRdb has only the in-frame clones, and not every one. V, J and clone size derive from that table, while D and trimming were established from the DNA sequence. This sample has 250,000 to 300,000 clones; approximately 90% occur once, and the top ten carry roughly 16%. The CDR3 extends over 13 amino acids. Germline V gives CDR1 SNHLY, CDR2 FYNNEI. Deletions cut 8 bases from V and 9 bases from J, with 18 bases between. The sequence came from a man aged 18 to 29 who had recovered from COVID-19. Sequenced input: PBMCs or T cells enriched from blood (not recorded which). V usage is TRBV2 and J usage is TRBJ2-3; the D gene is possibly TRBD2 (6 bases). CDR3 region: CASLPGLQSTQYF. The CDR3 DNA reads as TGTGCCAGCTTACCGGGACTCCAGAGCACGCAGTATTTT.